This note documents a single TCR beta chain sequence. This record belongs to a study of T cell changes during pregnancy in multiple sclerosis. Per germline, CDR1 SNHLY and CDR2 FYNNEI. The CDR3 is 15 amino acids. V lost 6 bases and J lost 6, with 18 bases in between. The assay was immunoSEQ multiplex PCR, and TCRdb's table has in-frame clones only and misses some. The data contain roughly 61,000 clones, approximately 94% of them singletons. The sample consisted of CD8+ T cells from peripheral blood mononuclear cells, taken after pregnancy. This clonotype was sampled from a female donor with multiple sclerosis, enrolled in a pregnancy study. J is TRBJ2-1 and V is TRBV2, with D tentatively TRBD1 (5 bases). CDR3 nucleotide sequence: TGTGCCAGCAGGACCGACAGCTGGGATACCAATGAGCAGTTCTTC. Its protein is CASRTDSWDTNEQFF.